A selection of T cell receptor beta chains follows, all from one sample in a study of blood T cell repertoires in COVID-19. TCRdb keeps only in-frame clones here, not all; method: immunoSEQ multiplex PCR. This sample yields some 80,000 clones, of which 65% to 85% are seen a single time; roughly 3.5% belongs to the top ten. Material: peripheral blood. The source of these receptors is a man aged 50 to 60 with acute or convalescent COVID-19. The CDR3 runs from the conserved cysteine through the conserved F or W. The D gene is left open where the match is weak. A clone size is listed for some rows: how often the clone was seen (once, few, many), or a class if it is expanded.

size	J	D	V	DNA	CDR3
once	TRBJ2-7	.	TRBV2	TGTGCCAGCAGTGAGCTGCCGGGGATCTCCTACGAGCAGTACTTC	CASSELPGISYEQYF
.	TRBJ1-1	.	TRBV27	TGTGCCAGCAGTTTAAAACAGGGTTTCACTGAAGCTTTCTTT	CASSLKQGFTEAFF
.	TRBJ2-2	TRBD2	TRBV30	TGTGCCTGGAGTCTTAGACTAGCCCGCTCCACCGGGGAGCTGTTTTTT	CAWSLRLARSTGELFF
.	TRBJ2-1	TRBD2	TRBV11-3	TGTGCCAGCAGCTTAGAGGCGGGAGTATCACACAATGAGCAGTTCTTC	CASSLEAGVSHNEQFF
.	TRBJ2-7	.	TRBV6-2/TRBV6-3	TGTGCCAGCAGTACGGTTAACAGAGGAGGACCCTACGAGCAGTACTTC	CASSTVNRGGPYEQYF
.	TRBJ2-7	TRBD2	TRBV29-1	TGCAGCGTTGAAGTACGGGGGAGGGGAAACGAGCAGTACTTC	CSVEVRGRGNEQYF
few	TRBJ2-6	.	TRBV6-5	TGTGCCAGCAGTCCGGGGATTTCTGGGGCCAACGTCCTGACTTTC	CASSPGISGANVLTF
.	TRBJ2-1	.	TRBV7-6	TGTGCCAGCAGCTTAGGGGGGGGCCTAAATGGGTATGAGCAGTTCTTC	CASSLGGGLNGYEQFF
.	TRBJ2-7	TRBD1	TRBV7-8	TGTGCCAGCAGCTCACGGACCTCCGGGACAGCCTCCTACGAGCAGTACTTC	CASSSRTSGTASYEQYF
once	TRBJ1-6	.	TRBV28	TGTGCCAGCAGGTCCCTAGCGAGCTCCTATAATTCACCCCTCCACTTT	CASRSLASSYNSPLHF
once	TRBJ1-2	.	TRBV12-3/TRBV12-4	TGTGCCAGCAGCTCTACAGGGACCTTCGGCTACACCTTC	CASSSTGTFGYTF
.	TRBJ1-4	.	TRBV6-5	TGTGCCAGCAGTTACTCTGACCGGGGGGAAAAACTGTTTTTT	CASSYSDRGEKLFF
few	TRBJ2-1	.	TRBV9	TGTGCCAGCAGCGTAGAGCAGGGCGGATACAATGAGCAGTTCTTC	CASSVEQGGYNEQFF
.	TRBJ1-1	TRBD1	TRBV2	TGTGCCAGCAGTGGGCGGGACAGGCGTAGAGCTTTCTTT	CASSGRDRRRAFF
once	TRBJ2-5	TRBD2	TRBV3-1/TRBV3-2	TGTGCCAGCAGCCAAGGGGAATTAAGGCGGGAGGGCCGTCTCCCGTACTTC	CASSQGELRREGRLPYF
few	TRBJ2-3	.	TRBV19	TGTGCCAGTAGTATGTTAGTTACAGATACGCAGTATTTT	CASSMLVTDTQYF